This TCR beta chain was sequenced for a study of blood T cell repertoires in COVID-19. Overall study context: The United States, Italy and Spain were the sources of the acute and convalescent COVID-19 samples. PBMCs, B-cell-depleted T cells, or T cells provided the cDNA or gDNA that made up the material.

Original processing methods: Reference gene primers were amplified, and this amplification served to estimate nucleated cell counts. Sequencing was performed with immunoSEQ multiplex PCR; in TCRdb, only in-frame clones are kept and a portion is missing. Clone size and V and J calls were adopted from that table, with D and trimming inferred from the DNA. Counted here are 57,000 or so clones, 88% occurring once; the ten biggest clones make up around 21%. Germline V gene lookup returns CDR1 SGHDT and CDR2 YYEEEE. This CDR3 is 15 amino acids long. The V end lost 1 base, the J end lost 4 bases, and 14 bases lay between the germline ends.

The clonotype comes from a woman between 45 and 65 years old with active or convalescent COVID-19. This rearrangement joins TRBV5-6 to TRBJ1-1, with a tentative D call TRBD1 (5 bases). The sequenced sample was peripheral blood. This chain's CDR3 is CASSLWQGPATEAFF. The CDR3 DNA reads TGTGCCAGCAGCTTGTGGCAGGGCCCTGCCACTGAAGCTTTCTTT. Looking up the rest from reference TRBV5-6 and TRBJ1-1 gives the full variable domain: DAGVTQSPTHLIKTRGQQVTLRCSPKSGHDTVSWYQQALGQGPQFIFQYYEEEERQRGNFPDRFSGHQFPNYSSELNVNALLLGDSALYLCASSLWQGPATEAFFGQGTRLTVV.